Here is one TCR beta chain with its context. The germline CDR1 and CDR2 sequences are SGHNT and YENEEA. This CDR3 contains 16 residues. V was trimmed by 7 bases and J by 0 bases, leaving 15 bases between them. The sample belongs to a study of shared T cell receptors in the human thymus. This table comes from immunoSEQ multiplex PCR, and its TCRdb copy is limited to in-frame clones, with some not included. The sample carries over 650,000 clones, around 87% recorded once. The data also belong to a second study, concerning human thymus T cells. That report notes: The sample donors, healthy Finnish infants, were having corrective surgery for congenital heart defects.

The sequence derives from a boy in the first two years of life with a congenital heart defect. The chain is built from TRBV11-3 and TRBJ2-2; TRBD2 might be the D (5 bases). The sequencing sample was made of thymocytes. CDR3 amino acids: CASTPTRGANTGELFF. Written as DNA, the CDR3 is TGTGCCAGCACCCCGACCCGGGGAGCGAACACCGGGGAGCTGTTTTTT.